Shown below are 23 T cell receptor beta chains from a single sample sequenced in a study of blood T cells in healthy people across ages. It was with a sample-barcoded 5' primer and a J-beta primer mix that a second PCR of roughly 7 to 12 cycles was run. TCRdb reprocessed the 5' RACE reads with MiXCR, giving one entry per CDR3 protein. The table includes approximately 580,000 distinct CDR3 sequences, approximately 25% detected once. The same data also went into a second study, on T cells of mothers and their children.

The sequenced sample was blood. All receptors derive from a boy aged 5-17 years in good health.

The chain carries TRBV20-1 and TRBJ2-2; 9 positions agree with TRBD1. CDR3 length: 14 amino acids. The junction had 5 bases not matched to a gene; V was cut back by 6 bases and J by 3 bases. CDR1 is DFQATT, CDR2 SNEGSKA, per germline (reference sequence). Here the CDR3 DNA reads TGCAGTGCAAAACAGGGGGCAGACACCGGGGAGCTGTTTTTT. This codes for CSAKQGADTGELFF.

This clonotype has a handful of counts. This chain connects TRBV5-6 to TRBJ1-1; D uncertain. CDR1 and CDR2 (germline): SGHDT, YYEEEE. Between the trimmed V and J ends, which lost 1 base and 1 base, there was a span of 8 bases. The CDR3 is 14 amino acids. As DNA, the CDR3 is TGTGCCAGCAGCTTGTCGAGCAGGAACACTGAAGCTTTCTTT. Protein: CASSLSSRNTEAFF.

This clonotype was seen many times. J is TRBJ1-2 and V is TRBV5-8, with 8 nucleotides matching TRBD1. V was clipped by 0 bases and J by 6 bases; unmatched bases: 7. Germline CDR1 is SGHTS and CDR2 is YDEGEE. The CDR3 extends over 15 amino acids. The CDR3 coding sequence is TGTGCCAGCAGCTTGGCAGGGGGCGCGTATGATGGCTACACCTTC. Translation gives CASSLAGGAYDGYTF.

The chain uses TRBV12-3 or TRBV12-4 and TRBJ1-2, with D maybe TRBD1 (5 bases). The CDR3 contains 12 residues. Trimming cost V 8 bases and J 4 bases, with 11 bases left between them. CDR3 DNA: TGTGCCAGCGAGGCCAGGGCCTATGGCTACACCTTC. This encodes CASEARAYGYTF.

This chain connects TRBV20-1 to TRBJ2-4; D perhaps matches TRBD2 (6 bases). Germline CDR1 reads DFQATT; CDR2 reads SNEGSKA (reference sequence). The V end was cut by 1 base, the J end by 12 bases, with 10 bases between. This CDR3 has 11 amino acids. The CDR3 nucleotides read TGCAGTGCTAGAGTGGAGGGCGGTCAGTACTTC. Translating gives CSARVEGGQYF.

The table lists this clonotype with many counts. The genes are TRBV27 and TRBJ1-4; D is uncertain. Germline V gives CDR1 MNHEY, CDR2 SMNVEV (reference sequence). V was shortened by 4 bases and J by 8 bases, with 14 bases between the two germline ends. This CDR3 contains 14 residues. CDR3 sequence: CASSSGYTREKLFF. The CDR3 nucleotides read TGTGCCAGCAGTTCTGGTTATACGAGGGAAAAACTGTTTTTT.

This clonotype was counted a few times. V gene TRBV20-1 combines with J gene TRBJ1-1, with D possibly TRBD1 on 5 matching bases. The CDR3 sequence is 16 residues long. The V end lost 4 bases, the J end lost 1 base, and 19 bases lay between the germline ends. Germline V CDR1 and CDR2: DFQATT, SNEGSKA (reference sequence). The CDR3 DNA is TGCAGTGCTAACAGCATTAGGGGACTACCGAACACTGAAGCTTTCTTT. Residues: CSANSIRGLPNTEAFF.

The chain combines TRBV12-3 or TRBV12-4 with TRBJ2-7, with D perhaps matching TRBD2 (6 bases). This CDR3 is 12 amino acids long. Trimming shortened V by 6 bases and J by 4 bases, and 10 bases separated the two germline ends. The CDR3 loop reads CASSQTRYEQYF. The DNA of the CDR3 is TGTGCCAGCAGCCAGACTAGGTACGAGCAGTACTTC.

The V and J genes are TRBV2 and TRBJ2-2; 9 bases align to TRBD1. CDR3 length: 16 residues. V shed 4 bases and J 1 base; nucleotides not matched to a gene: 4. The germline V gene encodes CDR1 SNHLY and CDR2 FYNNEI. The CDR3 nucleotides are TGTGCCAGCAGTGTGGGGGGACAGGGGAACACCGGGGAGCTGTTTTTT. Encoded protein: CASSVGGQGNTGELFF.

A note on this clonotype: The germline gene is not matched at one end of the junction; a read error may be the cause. CDR3 sequence reads: CASSFRRQGGEQFF. The CDR3 nucleotides read TGCGCCAGCAGCTTCCGGCGTCAGGGGGGTGAGCAGTTCTTC. The rearrangement links TRBV3-1 to TRBJ2-1, with D possibly being TRBD1 (7 bases). CDR1 LGHDT and CDR2 YNNKEL come from the germline V gene (reference sequence). The CDR3 has 14 amino acids.

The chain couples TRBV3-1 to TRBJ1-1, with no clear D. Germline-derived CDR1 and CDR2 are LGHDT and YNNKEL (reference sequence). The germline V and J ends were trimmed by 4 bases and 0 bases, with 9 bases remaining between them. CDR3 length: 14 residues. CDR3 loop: CASSPGGVNTEAFF. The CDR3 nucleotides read TGTGCCAGCAGCCCAGGTGGGGTGAACACTGAAGCTTTCTTT.

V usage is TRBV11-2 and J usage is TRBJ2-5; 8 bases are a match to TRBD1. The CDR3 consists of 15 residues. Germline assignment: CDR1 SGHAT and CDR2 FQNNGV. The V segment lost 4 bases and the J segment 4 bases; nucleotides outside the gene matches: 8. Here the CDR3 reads CASSSGQGWAETQYF. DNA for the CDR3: TGTGCCAGCAGCTCTGGACAGGGATGGGCAGAGACCCAGTACTTC.

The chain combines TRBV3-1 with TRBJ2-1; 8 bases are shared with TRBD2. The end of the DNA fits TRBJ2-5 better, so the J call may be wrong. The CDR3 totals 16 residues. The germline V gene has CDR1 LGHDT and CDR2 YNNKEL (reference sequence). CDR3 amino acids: CASSQARGLDSETQYF. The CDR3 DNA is TGTGCCAGCAGCCAAGCGCGGGGACTAGATTCGGAGACCCAGTACTTC.

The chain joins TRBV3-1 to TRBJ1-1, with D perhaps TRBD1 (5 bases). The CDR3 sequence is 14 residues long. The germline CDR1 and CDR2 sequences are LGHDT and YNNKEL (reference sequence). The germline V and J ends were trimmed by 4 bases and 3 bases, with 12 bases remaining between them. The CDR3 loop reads CASSLGLGDTEAFF. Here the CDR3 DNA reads TGTGCCAGCAGCCTCGGACTGGGGGACACTGAAGCTTTCTTT.

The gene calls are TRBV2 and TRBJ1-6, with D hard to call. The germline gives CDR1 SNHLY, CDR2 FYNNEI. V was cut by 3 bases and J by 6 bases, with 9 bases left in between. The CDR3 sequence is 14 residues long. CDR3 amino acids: CASSDGRINSPLHF. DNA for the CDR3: TGTGCCAGCAGTGACGGACGGATTAATTCACCCCTCCACTTT.

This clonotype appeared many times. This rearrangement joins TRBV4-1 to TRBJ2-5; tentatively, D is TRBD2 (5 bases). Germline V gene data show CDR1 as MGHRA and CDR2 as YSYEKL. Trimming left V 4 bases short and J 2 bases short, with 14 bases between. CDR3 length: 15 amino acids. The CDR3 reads CASSPEGRVQETQYF. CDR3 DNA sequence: TGCGCCAGCAGCCCCGAGGGTCGGGTACAAGAGACCCAGTACTTC.

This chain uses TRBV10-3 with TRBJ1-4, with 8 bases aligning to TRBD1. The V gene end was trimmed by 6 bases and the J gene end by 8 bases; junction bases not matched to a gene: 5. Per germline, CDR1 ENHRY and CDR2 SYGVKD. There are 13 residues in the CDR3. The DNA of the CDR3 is TGTGCCATCAGGCAGGGGGCGGGGGAAAAACTGTTTTTT. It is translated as CAIRQGAGEKLFF.

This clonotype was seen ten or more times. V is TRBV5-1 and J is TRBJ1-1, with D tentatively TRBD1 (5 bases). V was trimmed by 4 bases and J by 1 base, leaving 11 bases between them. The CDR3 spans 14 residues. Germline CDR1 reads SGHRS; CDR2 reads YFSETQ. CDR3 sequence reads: CASSRLGPNTEAFF. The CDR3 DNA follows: TGCGCCAGCAGCAGGTTGGGACCGAACACTGAAGCTTTCTTT.

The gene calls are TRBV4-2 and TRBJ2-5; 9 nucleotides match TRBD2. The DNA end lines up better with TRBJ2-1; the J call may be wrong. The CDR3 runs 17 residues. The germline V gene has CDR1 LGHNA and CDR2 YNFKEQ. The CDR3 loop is CASSQDIASGKMNEQFF. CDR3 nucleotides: TGTGCCAGCAGCCAAGACATAGCTAGCGGGAAGATGAATGAGCAGTTCTTC.

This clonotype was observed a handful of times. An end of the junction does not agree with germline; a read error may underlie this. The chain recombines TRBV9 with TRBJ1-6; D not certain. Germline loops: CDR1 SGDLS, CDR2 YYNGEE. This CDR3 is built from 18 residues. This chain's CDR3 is CASSVAGALWGNNSPLHF. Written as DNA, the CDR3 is TGTGCCAGCAGCGTAGCAGGCGCTCTTTGGGGTAATAATTCACCCCTCCATTTT.

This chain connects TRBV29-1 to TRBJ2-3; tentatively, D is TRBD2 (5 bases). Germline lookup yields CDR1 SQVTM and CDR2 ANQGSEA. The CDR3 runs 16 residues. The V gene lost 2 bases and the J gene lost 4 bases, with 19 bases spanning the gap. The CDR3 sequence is CSVEWVSGRTADTQYF. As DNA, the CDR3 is TGCAGCGTTGAATGGGTGAGCGGCCGAACCGCAGATACGCAGTATTTT.

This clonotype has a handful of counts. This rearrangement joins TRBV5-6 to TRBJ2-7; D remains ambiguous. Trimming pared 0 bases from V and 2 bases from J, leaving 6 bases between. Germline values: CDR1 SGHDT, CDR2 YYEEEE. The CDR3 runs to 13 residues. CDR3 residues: CASSLVPTYEQYF. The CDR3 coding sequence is TGTGCCAGCAGCTTGGTCCCGACCTACGAGCAGTACTTC. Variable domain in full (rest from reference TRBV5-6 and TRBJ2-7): DAGVTQSPTHLIKTRGQQVTLRCSPKSGHDTVSWYQQALGQGPQFIFQYYEEEERQRGNFPDRFSGHQFPNYSSELNVNALLLGDSALYLCASSLVPTYEQYFGPGTRLTVT.

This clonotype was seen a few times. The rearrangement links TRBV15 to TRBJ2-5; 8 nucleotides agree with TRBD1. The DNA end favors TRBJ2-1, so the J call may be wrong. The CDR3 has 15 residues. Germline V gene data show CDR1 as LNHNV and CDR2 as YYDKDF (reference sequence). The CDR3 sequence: CATSRATGEYNEQFF. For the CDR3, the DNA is TGTGCCACCAGCAGAGCGACAGGGGAGTACAATGAGCAGTTCTTC.